Shown below are 10 T cell receptor beta chains from a single sample sequenced in a study of beta chain features in type 1 diabetes. Every isolated RNA sample was fully reverse transcribed, so sequencing captured expressed TCRB transcripts. Repertoires were generated with immunoSEQ multiplex PCR, while TCRdb's copy carries only in-frame clones and drops some. The sample has 250,000 to 300,000 clones, 7.5% to 9.5% seen once; the top ten hold more than 1%. The sequenced sample was central memory CD4+ T cells from blood. Receptors were obtained from a woman aged 18-35 years in good health.

The V call is TRBV9, the J call TRBJ2-1; TRBD2 agrees at 9 bases. V shed 5 bases and J 0 bases; nucleotides not matched to a gene: 3. Germline V gene data show CDR1 as SGDLS and CDR2 as YYNGEE. CDR3 size: 15 residues. This chain's CDR3 is CASRGSGSSYNEQFF. CDR3 nucleotide sequence: TGTGCCAGCAGGGGTAGCGGGAGCTCCTACAATGAGCAGTTCTTC.

The rearrangement uses TRBV5-4 and TRBJ2-6; TRBD1 might be the D (5 bases). V dropped 1 base and J dropped 0 bases, with 11 bases sitting between them. CDR3 size: 17 residues. Germline CDR1 SGHNT, CDR2 YYREEE (reference sequence). The CDR3 here is CASSLNRISSGANVLTF. CDR3 sequence (DNA): TGTGCCAGCAGCTTGAACAGGATATCCTCTGGGGCCAACGTCCTGACTTTC.

The V call is TRBV7-9, the J call TRBJ2-5; the match to TRBD2 covers 11 bases. CDR1 and CDR2 from the germline V gene are SEHNR and FQNEAQ (reference sequence). The CDR3 covers 14 residues. Trimming removed 6 bases from V and 11 bases from J; junction bases left unmatched: 11. The CDR3 coding sequence is TGTGCCAGCAGTCCGGGACTAGCGGAGGCGGAACAGTACTTC. This sequence encodes CASSPGLAEAEQYF.

This chain uses TRBV7-2 with TRBJ2-7; 14 bases are a match to TRBD2. Germline V lookup: CDR1 SGHTA, CDR2 FQGNSA. The CDR3 has 17 residues. With V trimmed by 5 bases and J by 2 bases, 8 bases remained unmatched. The CDR3 sequence is CASSLRTSGRRAYEQYF. DNA for the CDR3: TGTGCCAGCAGCCTTCGGACTAGCGGGAGGAGAGCCTACGAGCAGTACTTC. The variable domain in full, completed from reference TRBV7-2 and TRBJ2-7, reads GAGVSQSPSNKVTEKGKDVELRCDPISGHTALYWYRQSLGQGLEFLIYFQGNSAPDKSGLPSDRFSAERTGGSVSTLTIQRTQQEDSAVYLCASSLRTSGRRAYEQYFGPGTRLTVT.

The chain combines TRBV4-2 with TRBJ2-3, with D perhaps given as TRBD1 or TRBD2 (6 bases each). Germline loops: CDR1 LGHNA, CDR2 YNFKEQ. V was trimmed by 2 bases and J by 4 bases, leaving 13 bases between them. This CDR3 region has 15 residues. CDR3: CASSQSGGEADTQYF. CDR3 in DNA: TGTGCCAGCAGCCAATCCGGGGGCGAAGCAGATACGCAGTATTTT.

The chain links TRBV10-3 to TRBJ2-7; possibly TRBD2 for D (5 bases). Germline values: CDR1 ENHRY, CDR2 SYGVKD. Trimming took off 6 bases at V and 3 bases at J, with 9 bases between the two ends. CDR3 length: 12 amino acids. This chain's CDR3 is CAISQGGYEQYV. The CDR3 region has the DNA TGTGCCATCAGCCAAGGAGGCTACGAGCAGTACGTC.

This clone showed up just a few times. The rearrangement joins TRBV4-2 to TRBJ2-5; possibly TRBD2 for D (5 bases). The length of the CDR3 is 13 residues. V lost 5 bases and J lost 4, with 11 bases in between. The V gene's germline CDR1 is LGHNA and CDR2 YNFKEQ. The CDR3 here is CASSLKAAETQYF. CDR3 in DNA: TGTGCCAGCAGCTTGAAAGCGGCAGAGACCCAGTACTTC.

This clone has ten or more counts. V gene TRBV5-1 combines with J gene TRBJ2-1; D perhaps matches TRBD1 (5 bases). V lost 0 bases to trimming and J lost 6 bases, with 10 bases between them. The CDR3 length is 14 residues. Germline-derived CDR1 and CDR2 are SGHRS and YFSETQ. CDR3 bases: TGCGCCAGCAGCTTGGGGGGCTTACGCAATGAGCAGTTCTTC. Its protein is CASSLGGLRNEQFF.

This clone has at least ten counts. The rearrangement joins TRBV28 to TRBJ2-2; perhaps TRBD1 as D (5 bases). CDR3 length equals 13 residues. V dropped 10 bases and J dropped 3 bases, with 12 bases sitting between them. Germline lookup yields CDR1 MDHEN and CDR2 SYDVKM. This CDR3 reads CAIGQGYTGELFF. For the CDR3, the DNA is TGTGCCATCGGGCAGGGATACACCGGGGAGCTGTTTTTT.

The chain employs TRBV28 and TRBJ1-1; no clear D gene. The CDR3 sequence is 13 residues long. V was clipped by 6 bases and J by 2 bases, with 10 bases between them. Germline V lookup: CDR1 MDHEN, CDR2 SYDVKM. The CDR3 sequence: CASRKRGNTEAFF. CDR3 DNA: TGTGCCAGCAGGAAGCGAGGAAACACTGAAGCTTTCTTT.